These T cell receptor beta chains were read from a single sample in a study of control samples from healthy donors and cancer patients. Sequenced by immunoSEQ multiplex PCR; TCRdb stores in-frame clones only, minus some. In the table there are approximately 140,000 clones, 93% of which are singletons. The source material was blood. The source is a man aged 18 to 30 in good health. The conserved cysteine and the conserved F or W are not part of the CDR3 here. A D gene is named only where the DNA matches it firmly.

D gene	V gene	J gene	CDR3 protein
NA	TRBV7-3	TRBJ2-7	ASSLNWTPSGEQY
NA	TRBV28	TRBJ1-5	ASSYHRGPQNQPQH
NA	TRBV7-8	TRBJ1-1	ASSLALKGQAF
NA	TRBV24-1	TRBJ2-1	ATSDTIGGGEQF
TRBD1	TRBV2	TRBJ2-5	ASTGGSAQETQY
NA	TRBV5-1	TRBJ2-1	ASSLGQGEWNEQF
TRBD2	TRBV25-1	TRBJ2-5	ASSPSGEGETQY
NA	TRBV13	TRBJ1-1	ASSPRGPNTEAF
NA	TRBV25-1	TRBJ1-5	ASSDANQPQH
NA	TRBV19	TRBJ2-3	ASRITGRTDTQY
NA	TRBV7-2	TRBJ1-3	ASSYYQGSGNTIY
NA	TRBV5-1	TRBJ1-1	ASSLLISGSEAF
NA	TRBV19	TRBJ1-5	ASSVGTVSNQPQH
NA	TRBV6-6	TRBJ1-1	ASSYDLNTEAF
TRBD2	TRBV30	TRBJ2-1	AWRIAGGSDEQF
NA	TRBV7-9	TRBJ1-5	ASSSSGQPQH
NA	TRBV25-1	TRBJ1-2	ASSDKVGSLRSLYGYT
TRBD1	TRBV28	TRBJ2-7	ASSPRQGLYEQY
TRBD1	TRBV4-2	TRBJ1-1	ASSQAVGGYTEAF
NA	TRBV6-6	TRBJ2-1	ASTIHRSSYNEQF